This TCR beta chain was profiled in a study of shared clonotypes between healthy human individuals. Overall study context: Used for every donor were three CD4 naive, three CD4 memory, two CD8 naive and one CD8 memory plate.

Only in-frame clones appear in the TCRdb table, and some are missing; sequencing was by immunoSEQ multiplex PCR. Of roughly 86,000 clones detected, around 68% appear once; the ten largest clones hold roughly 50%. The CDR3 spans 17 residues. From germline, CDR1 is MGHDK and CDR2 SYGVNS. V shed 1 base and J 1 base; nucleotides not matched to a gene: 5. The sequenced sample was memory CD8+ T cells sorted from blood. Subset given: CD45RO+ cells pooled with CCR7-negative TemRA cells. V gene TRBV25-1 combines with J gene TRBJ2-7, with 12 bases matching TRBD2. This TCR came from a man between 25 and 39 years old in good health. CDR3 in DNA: TGTGCCAGCAGTGAATCGGAGACTAGCGGGGGATCCTACGAGCAGTACTTC. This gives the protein CASSESETSGGSYEQYF.